Below are 28 T cell receptor beta chains sequenced from a single sample in a study of blood T cell repertoires in COVID-19. Some clones are missing from TCRdb's copy, which holds only in-frame ones; the method was immunoSEQ multiplex PCR. This table holds over 250,000 clones, 75% to 90% found once. Material for sequencing was peripheral blood. The source of these receptors is a woman aged 70-85 years with COVID-19, enrolled during active disease.

The chain couples TRBV21-1 to TRBJ2-7; the DNA was not used to check the table's D call, TRBD2. TRBV21-1 is assigned pseudogene status. The length of the CDR3 is 14 residues. The CDR3 region has the DNA TGTGCCAGCAAGGGGGGGTTCCCGGCCTACGAGCAGTACTTC. It codes for CASKGGFPAYEQYF.

This clone was counted once. The chain recombines TRBV18 with TRBJ2-5, with TRBD2 matching 8 bases. CDR3 length: 15 amino acids. J lost 2 bases, V lost 3 bases, and 5 bases had no gene match. The germline V gene has CDR1 KGHSH and CDR2 LQKENI. The CDR3 coding sequence is TGTGCCAGCTCACCGCGGGGGGCGGTACAAGAGACCCAGTACTTC. Protein product: CASSPRGAVQETQYF.

The chain uses TRBV12-1 and TRBJ2-2; the table assigns TRBD2, which was not confirmed against the DNA. TRBV12-1 is a documented pseudogene. The CDR3 totals 16 residues. DNA for the CDR3: TGTGCCAGCAGCTTACCACTAGCGCCGGAGACCGGGGAGCTGTTTTTT. Translating gives CASSLPLAPETGELFF.

The chain employs TRBV3-1 (or the pseudogene TRBV3-2) and TRBJ2-3, with 11 bases lining up with TRBD2. Per germline, CDR1 LGHDT and CDR2 YNNKEL (reference sequence). The CDR3 extends over 15 amino acids. V shed 1 base and J 10 bases; nucleotides not matched to a gene: 7. CDR3 sequence: CASSQGDSGGGSQYF. CDR3 in DNA: TGTGCCAGCAGCCAAGGAGATAGCGGGGGGGGATCGCAGTATTTT.

This chain connects TRBV9 to TRBJ1-6; a weak D match, TRBD1 (5 bases). In germline, CDR1 is SGDLS, CDR2 YYNGEE. The V end was cut by 4 bases, the J end by 10 bases, with 18 bases between. The CDR3 consists of 15 residues. This CDR3 is CASSPREGFGSPLHF. Here the CDR3 DNA reads TGTGCCAGCAGCCCCCGGGAGGGGTTCGGATCACCCCTCCACTTT.

The chain links TRBV3-1 (or the pseudogene TRBV3-2) to TRBJ2-3, with 11 positions matching TRBD2. The V and J ends lost 2 bases and 4 bases, in that order; junction bases with no gene match: 5. CDR1 and CDR2 from the germline V gene are LGHDT and YNNKEL (reference sequence). The CDR3 runs 16 residues. In nucleotides, the CDR3 is TGTGCCAGCAGCCAATTAGCGGGGGGGGCCGCAGATACGCAGTATTTT. It translates to CASSQLAGGAADTQYF.

This clone was picked up one time. The CDR3 sequence: CASTTGEAKNSPLHF. The CDR3 region has the DNA TGTGCCAGTACCACTGGGGAGGCAAAGAATTCACCCCTCCACTTT. The chain carries TRBV19 and TRBJ1-6; no clear D gene. The CDR3 has 15 residues. From germline, CDR1 is LNHDA and CDR2 SQIVND (reference sequence). V was pared by 7 bases and J by 7 bases, with 17 bases between.

The CDR3 region is CASSLAGGGAGGELFF. CDR3 nucleotides: TGTGCCAGCAGCTTGGCTGGCGGGGGGGCCGGCGGGGAGCTGTTTTTT. V and J are TRBV5-5 and TRBJ2-2; 9 bases map to TRBD2. Trimming took 0 bases from V and 7 from J; bases not matched to a gene: 7. This CDR3 comprises 16 residues. Germline loops: CDR1 SGHKS, CDR2 YYEKEE (reference sequence).

This chain uses TRBV6-2 or TRBV6-3 with TRBJ1-2, with a weak D call TRBD1 (6 bases). The length of the CDR3 is 15 residues. Trimming pared 6 bases from V and 4 bases from J, leaving 18 bases between. From germline, CDR1 is MNHEY and CDR2 SVGEGT. The chain's CDR3 is CASSQGSGAGYGYTF. CDR3 nucleotides: TGTGCCAGCAGCCAGGGGTCAGGGGCTGGCTATGGCTACACCTTC.

This clone was found once. CDR3 in DNA: TGTGCCAGCAGTGAGGGACAGGGGCTTTTCTCCTACGAGCAGTACTTC. Translating it yields CASSEGQGLFSYEQYF. The V gene is TRBV2, the J gene TRBJ2-7; TRBD1 agrees at 10 bases. CDR3 length: 16 amino acids. The trim removed 3 bases at V and 0 bases at J, leaving 5 bases unmatched. Germline assignment: CDR1 SNHLY and CDR2 FYNNEI. Supplemented by reference TRBV2 and TRBJ2-7, the full variable domain reads EPEVTQTPSHQVTQMGQEVILRCVPISNHLYFYWYRQILGQKVEFLVSFYNNEISEKSEIFDDQFSVERPDGSNFTLKIRSTKLEDSAMYFCASSEGQGLFSYEQYFGPGTRLTVT.

This clone was counted a single time. The chain combines TRBV9 with TRBJ2-5; D is possibly TRBD2 (6 bases). Germline V lookup: CDR1 SGDLS, CDR2 YYNGEE. Trimming left V 4 bases short and J 5 bases short, with 12 bases between. The length of the CDR3 is 13 residues. The DNA of the CDR3 is TGTGCCAGCAGCCATCAGGAGGGGGAGACCCAGTACTTC. This sequence encodes CASSHQEGETQYF.

This clone was detected only a few times. CDR3 nucleotide sequence: TGTGCCAGCAGCAATCTACAGGGGAATCAGCCCCAGCATTTT. It codes for CASSNLQGNQPQHF. The gene calls are TRBV2 and TRBJ1-5; the match to TRBD1 covers 7 bases. The ends lost 6 bases at V and 4 bases at J; junction bases unmatched: 6. Germline loops: CDR1 SNHLY, CDR2 FYNNEI. The CDR3 is 14 amino acids.

The chain joins TRBV5-1 to TRBJ1-2, with 9 nucleotides matching TRBD1. The V and J ends lost 0 bases and 7 bases, in that order; junction bases with no gene match: 7. Germline loops: CDR1 SGHRS, CDR2 YFSETQ. This CDR3 is built from 15 residues. CDR3 amino acids: CASSLGDREVPGYTF. CDR3 nucleotides: TGCGCCAGCAGCTTGGGGGACAGGGAAGTCCCTGGCTACACCTTC.

This chain connects TRBV27 to TRBJ1-1; D may be TRBD1 (5 bases). Germline V gene data show CDR1 as MNHEY and CDR2 as SMNVEV (reference sequence). Trimming removed 5 bases from V and 4 bases from J, with 11 bases in between. The CDR3 loop spans 13 amino acids. CDR3 in amino acids: CASSPTGATEAFF. Here the CDR3 DNA reads TGTGCCAGCAGTCCTACAGGAGCCACTGAAGCTTTCTTT.

The genes are TRBV5-1 and TRBJ2-5; possibly TRBD1 for D (6 bases). The CDR3 is 14 amino acids. Germline V gives CDR1 SGHRS, CDR2 YFSETQ. Deletions cut 4 bases from V and 3 bases from J, with 13 bases between. DNA for the CDR3: TGCGCCAGCAGCCCTCAGACAGGTGAAGAGACCCAGTACTTC. Amino acid sequence: CASSPQTGEETQYF.

The chain combines TRBV4-1 with TRBJ2-5, with 7 bases identical to TRBD2. V lost 3 bases, J lost 1 base, and 11 bases stayed unmatched. The CDR3 is made up of 17 amino acids. Germline CDR1 and CDR2: MGHRA and YSYEKL. CDR3 amino acids: CASSQPFKRGAQETQYF. In DNA, the CDR3 is TGCGCCAGCAGCCAGCCGTTCAAGCGGGGTGCCCAAGAGACCCAGTACTTC.

As DNA, the CDR3 is TGTGCCAGCTCTAGCGGGGGCCTAAACGAGCAGTACTTC. It codes for CASSSGGLNEQYF. This chain uses TRBV18 with TRBJ2-7, with 9 bases aligning to TRBD2. This CDR3 comprises 13 residues. The J segment lost 5 bases and the V segment lost 6 bases, leaving 5 bases of the junction unmatched. Germline lookup yields CDR1 KGHSH and CDR2 LQKENI.

This chain links TRBV5-6 with TRBJ2-5, with 12 bases matching TRBD2. CDR3 length equals 17 residues. The V gene's germline CDR1 is SGHDT and CDR2 YYEEEE. V shed 0 bases and J 5 bases; nucleotides not matched to a gene: 8. Here the CDR3 DNA reads TGTGCCAGCAGCTTGGTACTAGCGGGGGGATTGTCGGAGACCCAGTACTTC. Its protein product is CASSLVLAGGLSETQYF.

The V call is TRBV28, the J call TRBJ1-3; 7 nucleotides line up with TRBD1. The junction had 5 bases not matched to a gene; V was cut back by 4 bases and J by 2 bases. CDR1 MDHEN and CDR2 SYDVKM come from the germline V gene. The CDR3 extends over 15 amino acids. The CDR3 protein is CASSSTGSPGNTIYF. DNA of the CDR3: TGTGCCAGCAGTTCGACAGGGTCGCCTGGAAACACCATATATTTT.

The chain links TRBV5-1 to TRBJ1-3; D gene ambiguous. CDR1 SGHRS and CDR2 YFSETQ come from the germline V gene. This CDR3 comprises 15 residues. The ends were cut back, 2 bases at V and 0 bases at J, with 9 bases in the middle. The DNA for the CDR3 is TGCGCCAGCAGCTTAAATCCTACCTCTGGAAACACCATATATTTT. Its translation: CASSLNPTSGNTIYF.

V usage is TRBV4-1 and J usage is TRBJ2-3; a weak D match, TRBD1 (6 bases). The CDR3 covers 12 residues. Trimming left V 2 bases short and J 8 bases short, with 8 bases between. CDR1 is MGHRA, CDR2 YSYEKL, per germline. The CDR3 sequence is CASSQTGSTQYF. The CDR3 DNA sequence: TGCGCCAGCAGCCAAACAGGGTCTACGCAGTATTTT.

The CDR3 is CASSLYRAAGVRDRELNGYTF. CDR3 nucleotide sequence: TGTGCCAGCAGTTTATATCGGGCAGCCGGAGTCCGGGACAGGGAGCTGAATGGCTACACCTTC. This sequence joins TRBV27 and TRBJ1-2; the match to TRBD1 covers 9 bases. After removal of 1 base from V and 6 bases from J, the junction contained 24 bases not matched to a gene. The CDR3 runs 21 residues. Per the germline V gene, CDR1 is MNHEY and CDR2 is SMNVEV (reference sequence).

The chain couples TRBV27 to TRBJ2-1; 7 bases agree with TRBD2. The CDR3 extends over 17 amino acids. Trimming took 5 bases from V and 0 from J; bases not matched to a gene: 10. CDR1 and CDR2 from the germline V gene are MNHEY and SMNVEV (reference sequence). CDR3 loop: CASSTPFGGNSYNEQFF. CDR3 nucleotide sequence: TGTGCCAGCAGTACCCCCTTCGGGGGGAACTCCTACAATGAGCAGTTCTTC.

Only one count was recorded for this clone. Written as DNA, the CDR3 is TGCGCCAGCAGCCCCGAGGGTGAAAAACTGTTTTTT. It codes for CASSPEGEKLFF. The chain links TRBV5-1 to TRBJ1-4; D ambiguous. This CDR3 has 12 amino acids. Trimming stripped 4 bases from V and 7 bases from J, with 8 bases between. Germline CDR1 and CDR2: SGHRS and YFSETQ.

The genes are TRBV3-1 (or the pseudogene TRBV3-2) and TRBJ2-2; 10 bases agree with TRBD1. This CDR3 has 14 amino acids. Germline V gene data show CDR1 as LGHDT and CDR2 as YNNKEL (reference sequence). V lost 4 bases, J lost 5 bases, and 1 base stayed unmatched. This chain's CDR3 is CASSRQGATGELFF. As DNA, the CDR3 is TGTGCCAGCAGCCGACAGGGGGCAACCGGGGAGCTGTTTTTT.

This clone was picked up a small number of times. The gene calls are TRBV12-3 or TRBV12-4 and TRBJ2-1; D remains unclear. Trimming took off 2 bases at V and 9 bases at J, with 11 bases between the two ends. The CDR3 covers 13 residues. In DNA form, the CDR3 reads TGTGCCAGCAGTTTATCATCCGCGGTTGAGCAGTTCTTC. Its translation: CASSLSSAVEQFF.

The gene calls are TRBV12-3 or TRBV12-4 and TRBJ1-1, with a tentative D call TRBD1 (5 bases). Between the trimmed V and J ends, which lost 6 bases and 10 bases, there was a span of 12 bases. CDR3 size: 11 residues. The CDR3 spells CASSPGGRAFF. CDR3 in DNA: TGTGCCAGCAGCCCCGGGGGGAGAGCTTTCTTT.

The chain combines TRBV28 with TRBJ2-1, with D possibly being TRBD1 (6 bases). CDR3 length equals 13 residues. Trimming stripped 5 bases from V and 1 base from J, with 6 bases between. Germline CDR1 reads MDHEN; CDR2 reads SYDVKM. As DNA, the CDR3 is TGTGCCAGCAGTGGACAGTCCTACAATGAGCAGTTCTTC. Protein: CASSGQSYNEQFF.